Listed below are T cell receptor beta chains from one sample, sequenced in a study of cytotoxic CD8 clonotypes in ibrutinib-treated CLL. Produced via immunoSEQ multiplex PCR; TCRdb's table is partial and in-frame only. Here the sample spans about 160,000 clones, over 75% being singletons. The sample was PBMCs, taken at disease progression, from a patient treated with ibrutinib. The receptors shown here come from a human donor with chronic lymphocytic leukemia. CDR3s include the opening cysteine and the closing phenylalanine or tryptophan. Fields, in order: V gene, J gene, D gene, clone size, CDR3 DNA, CDR3 protein. D genes are given only for firm matches. Size values are once, few and many counts, or a class for expanded clones, and some rows have none.

v_gene: TRBV27
j_gene: TRBJ1-1
d_gene: TRBD1
abundance: .
CDR3nt: TGTGCCAGCAGTTACAAGACAGGGGGGACTGAAGCTTTCTTT
CDR3aa: CASSYKTGGTEAFF

v_gene: TRBV5-4
j_gene: TRBJ2-3
d_gene: TRBD2
abundance: .
CDR3nt: TGTGCCAGCAGCTCGATGACTAGCGGAGACGCTAGCACAGATACGCAGTATTTT
CDR3aa: CASSSMTSGDASTDTQYF

v_gene: TRBV29-1
j_gene: TRBJ2-1
d_gene: TRBD2
abundance: .
CDR3nt: TGCAGCGTTGAGTCGAGAGCTAGCGGGACCCACGCGTACAATGAGCAGTTCTTC
CDR3aa: CSVESRASGTHAYNEQFF

v_gene: TRBV18
j_gene: TRBJ1-1
d_gene: .
abundance: .
CDR3nt: TGTGCCAGCTCAGAAAGCGGGAAAGCTTTCTTT
CDR3aa: CASSESGKAFF

v_gene: TRBV9
j_gene: TRBJ2-5
d_gene: .
abundance: .
CDR3nt: TGTGCCAGCAGCCTAGGGAGTGTTGGCGAGACCCAGTACTTC
CDR3aa: CASSLGSVGETQYF

v_gene: TRBV6-5
j_gene: TRBJ1-3
d_gene: .
abundance: .
CDR3nt: TGTGCCAGCGGGCCTAGCTTTTCTGGAAACACCATATATTTT
CDR3aa: CASGPSFSGNTIYF

v_gene: TRBV5-4
j_gene: TRBJ1-2
d_gene: .
abundance: .
CDR3nt: TGTGCCAGCAGCTTTGGGCAGGCTAACTATGGCTACACCTTC
CDR3aa: CASSFGQANYGYTF

v_gene: TRBV28
j_gene: TRBJ2-7
d_gene: .
abundance: .
CDR3nt: TGTGCCAGCAGTTTGGGGGCGTGGGACCACGAGCAGTACTTC
CDR3aa: CASSLGAWDHEQYF

v_gene: TRBV18
j_gene: TRBJ2-1
d_gene: .
abundance: .
CDR3nt: TGTGCCAGCTCTCCACCCGAGGGAGCACCCCTTCCACCCTACAATGAGCAGTTCTTC
CDR3aa: CASSPPEGAPLPPYNEQFF

v_gene: TRBV10-3
j_gene: TRBJ2-5
d_gene: TRBD2
abundance: .
CDR3nt: TGTGCCATCTCTCTAGCGGGAGAAGAGACCCAGTACTTC
CDR3aa: CAISLAGEETQYF

v_gene: TRBV7-6
j_gene: TRBJ2-7
d_gene: .
abundance: few
CDR3nt: TGTGCCAGCAGCTTATTTTCGAGCTCCTACGAGCAGTACTTC
CDR3aa: CASSLFSSSYEQYF

v_gene: TRBV7-7
j_gene: TRBJ2-2
d_gene: TRBD2
abundance: .
CDR3nt: TGTGCCAGCAGCAAAAGCGGGAGCGGGACCGGGGAGCTGTTTTTT
CDR3aa: CASSKSGSGTGELFF

v_gene: TRBV6-4
j_gene: TRBJ2-1
d_gene: .
abundance: .
CDR3nt: TGTGCCAGCAGTGACTCGAGAAGGGCCAATGAGCAGTTCTTC
CDR3aa: CASSDSRRANEQFF

v_gene: TRBV19
j_gene: TRBJ2-6
d_gene: .
abundance: .
CDR3nt: TGTGCCAGTAGTATAGGCAGGGGTACTGGGGCCAACGTCCTGACTTTC
CDR3aa: CASSIGRGTGANVLTF

v_gene: TRBV29-1
j_gene: TRBJ2-7
d_gene: TRBD2
abundance: .
CDR3nt: TGCAGCGTTGAACAGGGAGGGACCTACGAGCAGTACTTC
CDR3aa: CSVEQGGTYEQYF

v_gene: TRBV11-3
j_gene: TRBJ2-1
d_gene: TRBD2
abundance: .
CDR3nt: TGTGCCAGCAGCATCGGGACTAGCGGATACAATGAGCAGTTCTTC
CDR3aa: CASSIGTSGYNEQFF

v_gene: TRBV16
j_gene: TRBJ2-5
d_gene: TRBD1
abundance: .
CDR3nt: TGTGCCAGCAGCCAATCTAGGACAGGGGACGGAGAGACCCAGTACTTC
CDR3aa: CASSQSRTGDGETQYF

v_gene: TRBV2
j_gene: TRBJ2-5
d_gene: TRBD2
abundance: .
CDR3nt: TGTGCCAGCAGTGTGTCTAGCGGGAGGGTACAAGAGACCCAGTACTTC
CDR3aa: CASSVSSGRVQETQYF

v_gene: TRBV28
j_gene: TRBJ1-2
d_gene: .
abundance: .
CDR3nt: TGTGCCAGCACGGTGGGCAGAGTAGATGGCTACACCTTC
CDR3aa: CASTVGRVDGYTF

v_gene: TRBV5-1
j_gene: TRBJ2-2
d_gene: .
abundance: .
CDR3nt: TGCGCCAGCAAGGATCCGGTATCAACCGGGGAGCTGTTTTTT
CDR3aa: CASKDPVSTGELFF

v_gene: TRBV20-1
j_gene: TRBJ2-3
d_gene: .
abundance: once
CDR3nt: TGCAGTGCCACTAAGGTAGATACGCAGTATTTT
CDR3aa: CSATKVDTQYF

v_gene: TRBV6-5
j_gene: TRBJ2-5
d_gene: .
abundance: .
CDR3nt: TGTGCCAGCAGCCGACCCCTGGGGACCCAGTACTTC
CDR3aa: CASSRPLGTQYF

v_gene: TRBV7-3
j_gene: TRBJ1-2
d_gene: .
abundance: .
CDR3nt: TGTGCCAGCAGCTTAATACGTTTGGGGTATGGCTACACCTTC
CDR3aa: CASSLIRLGYGYTF

v_gene: TRBV19
j_gene: TRBJ2-5
d_gene: TRBD2
abundance: .
CDR3nt: TGTGCCAGTAGTACTCGGACTAGCGGGAGAGGGGGCCAAGAGACCCAGTACTTC
CDR3aa: CASSTRTSGRGGQETQYF

v_gene: TRBV27
j_gene: TRBJ2-7
d_gene: TRBD1
abundance: .
CDR3nt: TGTGCCAGCAGTTTCAGAGGGACAGGCGCCTACGAGCAGTACTTC
CDR3aa: CASSFRGTGAYEQYF

v_gene: TRBV9
j_gene: TRBJ2-5
d_gene: .
abundance: .
CDR3nt: TGTGCCAGCAGCGGGTCCGGCGGTGAAGAGACCCAGTACTTC
CDR3aa: CASSGSGGEETQYF

v_gene: TRBV5-4
j_gene: TRBJ2-3
d_gene: .
abundance: .
CDR3nt: TGTGCCAGCAGCCTAACAGGACCTAGCACAGATACGCAGTATTTT
CDR3aa: CASSLTGPSTDTQYF

v_gene: TRBV7-2
j_gene: TRBJ1-1
d_gene: .
abundance: .
CDR3nt: TGTGCCAGCAGACAAACAGGCCCCACTGAAGCTTTCTTT
CDR3aa: CASRQTGPTEAFF

v_gene: TRBV7-9
j_gene: TRBJ2-5
d_gene: TRBD2
abundance: .
CDR3nt: TGTGCCAGCAGTCCGGAGGGACTAGCGGGCTTATGGTGGGAGACCCAGTACTTC
CDR3aa: CASSPEGLAGLWWETQYF

v_gene: TRBV30
j_gene: TRBJ2-5
d_gene: .
abundance: .
CDR3nt: TGTGCCTGGAATCAGGGTCTTCCGAAAGAGACCCAGTACTTC
CDR3aa: CAWNQGLPKETQYF

v_gene: TRBV30
j_gene: TRBJ2-1
d_gene: .
abundance: .
CDR3nt: TGTGCCTGGAGTACCCAACAATTGACAGGTGAAATTGAGCAGTTCTTC
CDR3aa: CAWSTQQLTGEIEQFF

v_gene: TRBV2
j_gene: TRBJ2-7
d_gene: TRBD2
abundance: few
CDR3nt: TGTGCCAGCAGTGGGGAACTAGCGGGAGTCTCCTACGAGCAGTACTTC
CDR3aa: CASSGELAGVSYEQYF

v_gene: TRBV2
j_gene: TRBJ2-1
d_gene: TRBD1
abundance: once
CDR3nt: TGTGCCAGCAGTGAGTACAGGGGTAATGAGCAGTTCTTC
CDR3aa: CASSEYRGNEQFF

v_gene: TRBV4-1
j_gene: TRBJ2-2
d_gene: TRBD1
abundance: .
CDR3nt: TGCGCCAGCAGCCAGGGGACAGGGGGTTGGACCGGGGAGCTGTTTTTT
CDR3aa: CASSQGTGGWTGELFF

v_gene: TRBV5-1
j_gene: TRBJ1-2
d_gene: .
abundance: .
CDR3nt: TGCGCCAGCAGCTCGGACGTCACCAACTATGGCTACACCTTC
CDR3aa: CASSSDVTNYGYTF

v_gene: TRBV6-1
j_gene: TRBJ2-1
d_gene: TRBD2
abundance: .
CDR3nt: TGTGCCAGCAATTTCGCGGGAGCCCACAATGAGCAGTTCTTC
CDR3aa: CASNFAGAHNEQFF

v_gene: TRBV6-6
j_gene: TRBJ2-7
d_gene: TRBD1
abundance: .
CDR3nt: TGTGCCAGCAGGCAACGGCAGGACAGGGGGCTTTACGAGCAGTACTTC
CDR3aa: CASRQRQDRGLYEQYF

v_gene: TRBV7-9
j_gene: TRBJ1-4
d_gene: TRBD1
abundance: .
CDR3nt: TGTGCCAGCAGCCGACAGGGGGCTCAGGCGGAAAAACTGTTTTTT
CDR3aa: CASSRQGAQAEKLFF

v_gene: TRBV7-3
j_gene: TRBJ1-1
d_gene: .
abundance: .
CDR3nt: TGTGCCAGCAGCTTAAAAGGGACGTTGTCTTTCTTT
CDR3aa: CASSLKGTLSFF

v_gene: TRBV4-2
j_gene: TRBJ2-7
d_gene: TRBD2
abundance: .
CDR3nt: TGTGCCAGCAGCCAAGGAGCTAGCGGGAAGCAGTACTTC
CDR3aa: CASSQGASGKQYF

v_gene: TRBV5-4
j_gene: TRBJ2-1
d_gene: TRBD1
abundance: .
CDR3nt: TGTGCCAGCAGCTTGACGGACAGGGTGTTTGAGCAGTTCTTC
CDR3aa: CASSLTDRVFEQFF

v_gene: TRBV28
j_gene: TRBJ2-7
d_gene: .
abundance: .
CDR3nt: TGTGCCAGCAGTCCGACCTCCGGGCGAAGGGGTCTGAGGTACGAGCAGTACTTC
CDR3aa: CASSPTSGRRGLRYEQYF

v_gene: TRBV19
j_gene: TRBJ2-7
d_gene: TRBD2
abundance: .
CDR3nt: TGTGCCAGTAGCATGACTAGCGGGACCGAGCAGTACTTC
CDR3aa: CASSMTSGTEQYF

v_gene: TRBV5-6
j_gene: TRBJ1-1
d_gene: TRBD1
abundance: .
CDR3nt: TGTGCCAGCAGAGAGATCGGGACAGGGGACACTGAAGCTTTCTTT
CDR3aa: CASREIGTGDTEAFF

v_gene: TRBV2
j_gene: TRBJ2-2
d_gene: TRBD1
abundance: .
CDR3nt: TGTGCCAGCATCCGGGACAGGGGGTCCGGGGAGCTGTTTTTT
CDR3aa: CASIRDRGSGELFF

v_gene: TRBV21-1
j_gene: TRBJ2-1
d_gene: .
abundance: .
CDR3nt: TGTGCCAGCAGCAAGGAAGGACTAGCGGGAGATTCCTTTGGTCGGTTCTTC
CDR3aa: CASSKEGLAGDSFGRFF

v_gene: TRBV27
j_gene: TRBJ1-2
d_gene: .
abundance: once
CDR3nt: TGTGCCAGCAGCGGACGGTTCTATGGCTACACCTTC
CDR3aa: CASSGRFYGYTF

v_gene: TRBV28
j_gene: TRBJ2-7
d_gene: .
abundance: .
CDR3nt: TGTGCCAGCAGTCAGGTTAACTACGAGCAGTACTTC
CDR3aa: CASSQVNYEQYF

v_gene: TRBV5-1
j_gene: TRBJ2-5
d_gene: .
abundance: .
CDR3nt: TGCGCCAGCAGCTTGGTCCCTGGAGAGACCCAGTACTTC
CDR3aa: CASSLVPGETQYF

v_gene: TRBV11-2
j_gene: TRBJ1-4
d_gene: TRBD1
abundance: .
CDR3nt: TGTGCCAGCACCGAGGGGGCCGCAAATGAAAAACTGTTTTTT
CDR3aa: CASTEGAANEKLFF

v_gene: TRBV18
j_gene: TRBJ1-3
d_gene: .
abundance: .
CDR3nt: TGTGCCAGCTCACCTTCCTCTGGAAACACCATATATTTT
CDR3aa: CASSPSSGNTIYF

v_gene: TRBV4-2
j_gene: TRBJ1-2
d_gene: .
abundance: .
CDR3nt: TGTGCCAGCAGCCCAGGGCCTGAGTATGGCTACACCTTC
CDR3aa: CASSPGPEYGYTF

v_gene: TRBV9
j_gene: TRBJ1-2
d_gene: .
abundance: .
CDR3nt: TGTGCCAGCAGCGTAGTGACAGATTATGGCTACACCTTC
CDR3aa: CASSVVTDYGYTF

v_gene: TRBV2
j_gene: TRBJ2-7
d_gene: TRBD2
abundance: .
CDR3nt: TGTGCCAGCACCGAAGGACTAGCGAGCTCCTACGAGCAGTACTTC
CDR3aa: CASTEGLASSYEQYF

v_gene: TRBV19
j_gene: TRBJ1-2
d_gene: .
abundance: .
CDR3nt: TGTGCCAGTAGTATTCCCAGCTTAAGGCAGAACTATGGCTACACCTTC
CDR3aa: CASSIPSLRQNYGYTF

v_gene: TRBV5-5
j_gene: TRBJ1-1
d_gene: .
abundance: .
CDR3nt: TGTGCCAGCAGCCCTATGGTGGACACTGAAGCTTTCTTT
CDR3aa: CASSPMVDTEAFF

v_gene: TRBV9
j_gene: TRBJ1-1
d_gene: .
abundance: .
CDR3nt: TGTGCCAGCAGCCAAGAACAGATGAACACTGAAGCTTTCTTT
CDR3aa: CASSQEQMNTEAFF

v_gene: TRBV19
j_gene: TRBJ2-7
d_gene: .
abundance: .
CDR3nt: TGTGCCAGTAGTATAGACGGGAATACCATCTACGAGCAGTACTTC
CDR3aa: CASSIDGNTIYEQYF